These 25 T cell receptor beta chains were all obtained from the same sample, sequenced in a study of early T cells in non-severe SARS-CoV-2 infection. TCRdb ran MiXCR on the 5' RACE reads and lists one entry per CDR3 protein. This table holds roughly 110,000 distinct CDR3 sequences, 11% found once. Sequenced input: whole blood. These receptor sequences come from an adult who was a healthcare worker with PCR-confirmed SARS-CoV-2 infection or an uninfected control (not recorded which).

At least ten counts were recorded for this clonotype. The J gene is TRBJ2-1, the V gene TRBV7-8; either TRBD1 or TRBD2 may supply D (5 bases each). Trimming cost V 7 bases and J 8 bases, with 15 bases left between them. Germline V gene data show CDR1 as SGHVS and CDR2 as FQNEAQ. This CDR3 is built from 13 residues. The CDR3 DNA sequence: TGTGCCAGCACAGTGTACGGGGCCGATGAGCAGTTCTTC. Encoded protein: CASTVYGADEQFF.

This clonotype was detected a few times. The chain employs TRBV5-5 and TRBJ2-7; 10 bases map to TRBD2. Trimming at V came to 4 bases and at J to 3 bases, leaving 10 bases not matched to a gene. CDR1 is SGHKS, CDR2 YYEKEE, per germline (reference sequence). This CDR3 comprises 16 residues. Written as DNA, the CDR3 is TGTGCCAGCAGCCCGTTTTCTAGCGGGAGTCGCTACGAGCAGTACTTC. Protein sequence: CASSPFSSGSRYEQYF.

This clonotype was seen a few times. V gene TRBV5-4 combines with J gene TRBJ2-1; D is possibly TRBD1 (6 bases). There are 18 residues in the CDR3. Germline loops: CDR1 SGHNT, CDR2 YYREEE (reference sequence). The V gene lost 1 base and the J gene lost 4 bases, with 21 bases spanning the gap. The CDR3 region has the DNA TGTGCCAGCAGCTTGTCGAGGGTCCAGGGGACGCGGTACAATGAGCAGTTCTTC. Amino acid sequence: CASSLSRVQGTRYNEQFF.

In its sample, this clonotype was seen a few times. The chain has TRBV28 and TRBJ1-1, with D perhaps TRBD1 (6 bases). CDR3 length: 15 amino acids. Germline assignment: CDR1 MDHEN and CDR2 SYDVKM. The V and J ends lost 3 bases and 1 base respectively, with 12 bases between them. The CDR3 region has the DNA TGTGCCAGCAGTTTCGGAGACAGGAGGAACACTGAAGCTTTCTTT. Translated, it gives CASSFGDRRNTEAFF.

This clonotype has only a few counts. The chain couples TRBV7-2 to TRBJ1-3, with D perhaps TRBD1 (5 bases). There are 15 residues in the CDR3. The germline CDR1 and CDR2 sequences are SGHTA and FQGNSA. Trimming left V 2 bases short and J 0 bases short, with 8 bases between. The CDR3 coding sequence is TGTGCCAGCAGCTTAAGAACAGGCTCTGGAAACACCATATATTTT. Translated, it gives CASSLRTGSGNTIYF.

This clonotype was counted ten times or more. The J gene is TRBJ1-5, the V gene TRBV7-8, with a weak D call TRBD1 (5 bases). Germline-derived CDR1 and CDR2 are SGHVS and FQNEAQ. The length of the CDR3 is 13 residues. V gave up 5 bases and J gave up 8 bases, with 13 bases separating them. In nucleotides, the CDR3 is TGTGCCAGCAGCCCCCATGCGGGGGAGCCCCAGCATTTT. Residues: CASSPHAGEPQHF. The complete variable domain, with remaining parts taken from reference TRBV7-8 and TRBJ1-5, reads GAGVSQSPRYKVAKRGQDVALRCDPISGHVSLFWYQQALGQGPEFLTYFQNEAQLDKSGLPSDRFFAERPEGSVSTLKIQRTQQEDSAVYLCASSPHAGEPQHFGDGTRLSIL.

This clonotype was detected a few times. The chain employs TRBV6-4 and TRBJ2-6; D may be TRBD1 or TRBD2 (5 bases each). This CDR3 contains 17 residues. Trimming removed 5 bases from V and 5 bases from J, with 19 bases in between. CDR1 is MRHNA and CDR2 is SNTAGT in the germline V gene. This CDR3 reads CASSLSRDRVRANVLTF. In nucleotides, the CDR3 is TGTGCCAGCAGTTTGTCCCGGGACCGTGTTCGGGCCAACGTCCTGACTTTC.

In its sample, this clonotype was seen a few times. CDR3: CASRSGTINYEQYF. Here the CDR3 DNA reads TGTGCCAGCAGGTCCGGGACTATCAACTACGAGCAGTACTTC. V gene TRBV28 combines with J gene TRBJ2-7, with TRBD2 identical over 7 bases. Germline V CDR1 and CDR2: MDHEN, SYDVKM. With 6 bases clipped from V and 3 bases from J, the junction kept 8 bases outside the gene matches. This CDR3 has 14 amino acids.

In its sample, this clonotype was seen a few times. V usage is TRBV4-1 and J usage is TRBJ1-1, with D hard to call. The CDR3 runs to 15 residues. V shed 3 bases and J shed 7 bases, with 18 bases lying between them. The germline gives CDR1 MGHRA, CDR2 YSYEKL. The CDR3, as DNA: TGCGCCAGCAGCCAGATAGGGAAAAGAAGGGTTGAAGCTTTCTTT. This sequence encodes CASSQIGKRRVEAFF.

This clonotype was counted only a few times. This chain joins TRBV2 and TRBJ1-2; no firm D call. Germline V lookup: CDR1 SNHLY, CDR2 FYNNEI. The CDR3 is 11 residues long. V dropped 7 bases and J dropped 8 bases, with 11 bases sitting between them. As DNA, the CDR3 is TGTGCCAGCAAGTATTTGGGGGGCTACACCTTC. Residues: CASKYLGGYTF.

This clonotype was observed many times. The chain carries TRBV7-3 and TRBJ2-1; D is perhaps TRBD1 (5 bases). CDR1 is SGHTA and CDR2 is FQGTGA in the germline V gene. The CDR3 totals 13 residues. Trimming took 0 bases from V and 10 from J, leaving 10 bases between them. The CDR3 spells CASSLTAKGEQFF. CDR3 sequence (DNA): TGTGCCAGCAGCTTAACAGCGAAGGGGGAGCAGTTCTTC.

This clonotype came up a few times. The CDR3 nucleotides read TGCAGTGCGAGGACAGCTAGCAATCAGCCCCAGCATTTT. Residues: CSARTASNQPQHF. V gene TRBV20-1 combines with J gene TRBJ1-5; maybe TRBD1 (6 bases). This CDR3 contains 13 residues. The V and J ends lost 6 bases and 0 bases respectively, with 9 bases between them. Looked up from germline, CDR1 is DFQATT and CDR2 is SNEGSKA (reference sequence).

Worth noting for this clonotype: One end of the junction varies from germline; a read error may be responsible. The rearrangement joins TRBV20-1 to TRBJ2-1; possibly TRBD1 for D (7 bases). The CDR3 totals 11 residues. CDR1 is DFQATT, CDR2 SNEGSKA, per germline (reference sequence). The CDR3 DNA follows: TGCAGTGCTAGAGATCTTGGCAGGGGGGTCTTC. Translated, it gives CSARDLGRGVF.

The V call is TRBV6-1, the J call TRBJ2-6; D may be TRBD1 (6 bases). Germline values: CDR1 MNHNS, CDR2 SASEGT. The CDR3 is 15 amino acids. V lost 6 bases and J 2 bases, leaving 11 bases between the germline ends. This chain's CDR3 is CASRSSGAGANVLTF. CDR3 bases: TGTGCCAGCAGAAGCTCAGGGGCTGGGGCCAACGTCCTGACTTTC.

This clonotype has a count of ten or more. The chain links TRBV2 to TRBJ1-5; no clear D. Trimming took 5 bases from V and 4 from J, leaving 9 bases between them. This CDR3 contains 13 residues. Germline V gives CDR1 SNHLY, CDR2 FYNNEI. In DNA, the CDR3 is TGTGCCAGCAGTCCTCAGGTAAATCAGCCCCAGCATTTT. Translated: CASSPQVNQPQHF. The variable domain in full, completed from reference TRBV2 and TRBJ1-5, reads EPEVTQTPSHQVTQMGQEVILRCVPISNHLYFYWYRQILGQKVEFLVSFYNNEISEKSEIFDDQFSVERPDGSNFTLKIRSTKLEDSAMYFCASSPQVNQPQHFGDGTRLSIL.

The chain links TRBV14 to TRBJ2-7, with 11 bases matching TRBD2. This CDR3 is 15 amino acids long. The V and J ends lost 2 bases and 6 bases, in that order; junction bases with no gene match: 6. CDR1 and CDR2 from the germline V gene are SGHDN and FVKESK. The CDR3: CASSQSLAGVSEQYF. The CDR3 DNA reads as TGTGCCAGCAGCCAATCACTAGCGGGGGTCTCCGAGCAGTACTTC.

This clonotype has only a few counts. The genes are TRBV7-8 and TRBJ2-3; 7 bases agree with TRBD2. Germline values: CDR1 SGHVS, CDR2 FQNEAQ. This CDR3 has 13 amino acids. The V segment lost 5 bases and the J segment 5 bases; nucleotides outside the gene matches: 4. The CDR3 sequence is CASSLRGGDTQYF. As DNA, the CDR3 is TGTGCCAGCAGCCTACGCGGGGGAGATACGCAGTATTTT.

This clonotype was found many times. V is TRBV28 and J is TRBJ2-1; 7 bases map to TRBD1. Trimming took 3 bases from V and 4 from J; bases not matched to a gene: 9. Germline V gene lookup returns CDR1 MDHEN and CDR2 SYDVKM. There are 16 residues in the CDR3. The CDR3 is CASSLALDRAYNEQFF. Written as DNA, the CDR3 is TGTGCCAGCAGTTTGGCTCTTGACAGGGCTTACAATGAGCAGTTCTTC.

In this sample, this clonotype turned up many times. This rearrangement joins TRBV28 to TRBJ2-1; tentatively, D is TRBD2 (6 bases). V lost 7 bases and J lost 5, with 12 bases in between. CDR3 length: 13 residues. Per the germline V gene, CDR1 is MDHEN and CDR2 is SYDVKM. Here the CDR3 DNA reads TGTGCCAGCACCCCGGGAGTACACAATGAGCAGTTCTTC. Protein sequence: CASTPGVHNEQFF.

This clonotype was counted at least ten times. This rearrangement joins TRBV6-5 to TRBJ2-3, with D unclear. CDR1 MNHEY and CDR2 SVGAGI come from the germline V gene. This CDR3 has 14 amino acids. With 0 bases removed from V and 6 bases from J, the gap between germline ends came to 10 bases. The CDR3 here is CASSYSPGPDTQYF. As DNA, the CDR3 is TGTGCCAGCAGTTACTCACCGGGCCCCGATACGCAGTATTTT.

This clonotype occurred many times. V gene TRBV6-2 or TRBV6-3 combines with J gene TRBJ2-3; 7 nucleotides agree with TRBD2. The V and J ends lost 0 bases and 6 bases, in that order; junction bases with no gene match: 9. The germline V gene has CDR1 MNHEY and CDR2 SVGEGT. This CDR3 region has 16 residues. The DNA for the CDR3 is TGTGCCAGCAGTTACTCCCAGACTAGCATGAGCGATACGCAGTATTTT. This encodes CASSYSQTSMSDTQYF.

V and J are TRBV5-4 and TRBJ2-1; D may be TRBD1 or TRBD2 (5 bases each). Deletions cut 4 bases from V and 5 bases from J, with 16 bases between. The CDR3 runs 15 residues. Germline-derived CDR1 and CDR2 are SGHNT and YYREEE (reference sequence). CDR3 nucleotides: TGTGCCAGCAGCATTGACCGGGACGTACACAATGAGCAGTTCTTC. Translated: CASSIDRDVHNEQFF.

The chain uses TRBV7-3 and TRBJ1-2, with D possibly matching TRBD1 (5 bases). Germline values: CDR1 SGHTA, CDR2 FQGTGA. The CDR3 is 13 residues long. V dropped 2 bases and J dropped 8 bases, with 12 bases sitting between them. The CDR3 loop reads CASSLERGRGYTF. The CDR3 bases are TGTGCCAGCAGCTTAGAAAGGGGCCGGGGCTACACCTTC.

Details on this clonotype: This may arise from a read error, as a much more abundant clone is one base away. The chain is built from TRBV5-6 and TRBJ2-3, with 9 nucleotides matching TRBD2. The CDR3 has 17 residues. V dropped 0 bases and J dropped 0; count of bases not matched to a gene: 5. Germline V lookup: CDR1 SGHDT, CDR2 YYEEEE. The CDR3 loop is CASSLGRTSGSTDTQYF. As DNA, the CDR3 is TGTGCCAGCAGCTTGGGGAGAACTAGCGGGAGCACAGATACGCAGTATTTT.

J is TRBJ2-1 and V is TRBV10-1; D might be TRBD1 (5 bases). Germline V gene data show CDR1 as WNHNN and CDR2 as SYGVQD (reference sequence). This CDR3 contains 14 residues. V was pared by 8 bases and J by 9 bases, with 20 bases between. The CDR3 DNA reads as TGCGCCAGCCCTCGAGGTCGGAAGGGGCGTGAGCAGTTCTTC. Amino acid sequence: CASPRGRKGREQFF.